The rows below give T cell receptor beta chains drawn from one sample of a study of beta chain features in type 1 diabetes. Assay: immunoSEQ multiplex PCR; the TCRdb copy retains only in-frame clones and omits some. The sample lists approximately 170,000 clones, around 7.9% occurring once. Sequenced sample: central memory CD4+ T cells from blood. Every receptor here comes from a man aged 18 to 30 with type 1 diabetes. The CDR3 runs from the conserved cysteine through the conserved F or W. The D gene is left open where the match is weak. Size is omitted from some rows. Given values are once, few, many or a class for expanded clones.

abundance	v_gene	j_gene	d_gene	CDR3aa	CDR3nt
few	TRBV30	TRBJ1-3	TRBD1	CASGQGSGNTIYF	TGTGCCTCCGGACAGGGCTCTGGAAACACCATATATTTT
few	TRBV28	TRBJ2-7	NA	CASSRTVPGEYEQYF	TGTGCCAGCAGTCGGACTGTCCCTGGGGAGTACGAGCAGTACTTC
few	TRBV19	TRBJ2-2	NA	CASSTRGGELFF	TGTGCCAGTAGTACCAGGGGCGGGGAGCTGTTTTTT
NA	TRBV28	TRBJ2-5	NA	CASSLSSPETQYF	TGTGCCAGCAGTTTGAGTTCTCCAGAGACCCAGTACTTC
NA	TRBV2	TRBJ2-5	NA	CASKFGAKQETQYF	TGTGCCAGCAAGTTCGGAGCAAAACAAGAGACCCAGTACTTC
few	TRBV4-3	TRBJ1-1	TRBD1	CASSQDQGEGAEAFF	TGCGCCAGCAGCCAAGATCAGGGGGAAGGCGCTGAAGCTTTCTTT
NA	TRBV2	TRBJ2-3	TRBD1	CASSQQGAYSTDTQYF	TGTGCCAGCAGCCAACAGGGGGCCTATAGCACAGATACGCAGTATTTT
few	TRBV7-8	TRBJ2-7	TRBD2	CASSLSTGTSGIYEQYF	TGTGCCAGCAGCTTGAGTACTGGCACTAGCGGAATCTACGAGCAGTACTTC
NA	TRBV28	TRBJ1-2	TRBD1	CASRSHRGDGYTF	TGTGCCAGCAGATCTCACAGGGGTGATGGCTACACCTTC
NA	TRBV10-3	TRBJ2-5	TRBD1	CAISRGLSETQYF	TGTGCCATCAGTAGGGGGCTCTCAGAGACCCAGTACTTC
NA	TRBV7-9	TRBJ1-1	NA	CASTQRELNTEAFF	TGTGCCAGCACCCAAAGGGAGCTGAACACTGAAGCTTTCTTT
NA	TRBV6-1	TRBJ1-1	TRBD1	CASSLRNQGDTEAFF	TGTGCCAGCAGTCTAAGGAACCAGGGGGACACTGAAGCTTTCTTT
few	TRBV10-3	TRBJ1-3	NA	CAISRDMSSGNTIYF	TGTGCCATCAGTCGGGACATGAGCTCTGGAAACACCATATATTTT
NA	TRBV5-4	TRBJ1-3	NA	CASSLGPSEGRNTIYF	TGTGCCAGCAGCTTGGGGCCCAGCGAAGGCAGAAACACCATATATTTT
few	TRBV7-2	TRBJ1-1	NA	CASSAHSGNTEAFF	TGTGCCAGCAGCGCCCATTCAGGGAACACTGAAGCTTTCTTT
NA	TRBV11-3	TRBJ2-3	TRBD2	CASSLGASGSPDTQYF	TGTGCCAGCAGCTTAGGGGCTAGCGGAAGCCCCGATACGCAGTATTTT
NA	TRBV29-1	TRBJ2-7	TRBD1	CSVDGTGAYEQYF	TGCAGCGTTGATGGGACAGGGGCCTACGAGCAGTACTTC
NA	TRBV30	TRBJ1-5	NA	CAWTPNRNQPQHF	TGTGCCTGGACCCCTAATAGAAATCAGCCCCAGCATTTT